The clone carrying this TCR beta chain was detected once. Antigen: not known. The data were produced by immunoSEQ multiplex PCR, yet TCRdb's version contains in-frame clones alone and is incomplete. Of 77,000 or so clones listed, 75% to 95% were seen once; the top ten hold around 0.43%. This sample was included in a study of OX40 agonist ivuxolimab in advanced cancers. With 0 bases clipped from V and 2 bases from J, the junction kept 6 bases outside the gene matches. CDR1 SGHRS and CDR2 YFSETQ come from the germline V gene. This CDR3 has 16 amino acids. Findings and caveats of the study: CD4+ and CD8+ T cells in blood underwent clonal expansion by week 6 at 0.1 to 3.0 mg/kg.

This TCR was sampled from an adult with an advanced solid tumor such as melanoma, head and neck, liver or kidney cancer. The starting material was CD4+ or CD8+ T cells sorted from blood, obtained in a trial of the OX40 agonist ivuxolimab. The rearrangement joins TRBV5-1 to TRBJ2-5; 8 bases line up with TRBD1. CDR3 in DNA: TGCGCCAGCAGCTTGGCCGGGACAGGCGGGCAAGAGACCCAGTACTTC. Translated: CASSLAGTGGQETQYF.